This paragraph covers one TCR beta chain sequence. TCRdb's copy holds only in-frame clones and misses some; the assay was immunoSEQ multiplex PCR. The sample carries about 160,000 clones, about nine tenths recorded once. The data originate from a study of blood T cell repertoires in COVID-19. V lost 0 bases to trimming and J lost 0 bases, with 6 bases between them. The CDR3 totals 15 residues. Germline assignment: CDR1 MNHNY and CDR2 SVGAGI (reference sequence). The TCR comes from a woman between 65 and 79 years old with acute or convalescent COVID-19. V usage is TRBV6-6 and J usage is TRBJ2-1; D gene unclear. Sequenced material: peripheral blood. CDR3 protein: CASSYSENSYNEQFF. CDR3 sequence (DNA): TGTGCCAGCAGTTACTCTGAGAACTCCTACAATGAGCAGTTCTTC.